This TCR beta chain is drawn from a study of blood T cell repertoires in COVID-19. Study-level information: The United States, Italy and Spain provided the acute and convalescent COVID-19 samples. Sources were T cells, B-cell-depleted T cells, or PBMCs; the material itself was cDNA or gDNA.

In germline, CDR1 is LGHNA, CDR2 YSLEER. After removal of 8 bases from V and 10 bases from J, the junction contained 6 bases not matched to a gene. The CDR3 sequence is 13 residues long. In the study's own analysis: Reference gene primer amplification yielded estimated nucleated cell counts. Sequencing was performed with immunoSEQ multiplex PCR; in TCRdb, only in-frame clones are kept and a portion is missing. The D gene and trimming were derived from the DNA, and the V and J assignments and clone size from that table. The sample has around 250,000 clones; around 82% are singletons. This TCR was sampled from a middle-aged man with active or convalescent COVID-19. Sample: peripheral blood. V gene TRBV4-3 combines with J gene TRBJ1-6, with TRBD1 matching 9 bases. The CDR3 DNA follows: TGCGCCAGCCGGGACAGGGTGGGCTCACCCCTCCACTTT. This translates into CASRDRVGSPLHF.